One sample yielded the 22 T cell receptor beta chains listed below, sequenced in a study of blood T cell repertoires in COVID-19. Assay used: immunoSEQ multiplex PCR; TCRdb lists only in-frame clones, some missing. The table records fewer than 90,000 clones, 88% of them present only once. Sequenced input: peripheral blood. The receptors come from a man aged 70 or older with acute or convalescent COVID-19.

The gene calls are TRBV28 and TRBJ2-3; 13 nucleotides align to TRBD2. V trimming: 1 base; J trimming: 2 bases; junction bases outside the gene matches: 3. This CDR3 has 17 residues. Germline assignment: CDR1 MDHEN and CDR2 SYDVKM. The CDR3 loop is CASSLLGLAGTTDTQYF. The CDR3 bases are TGTGCCAGCAGTTTATTGGGACTAGCGGGGACCACAGATACGCAGTATTTT. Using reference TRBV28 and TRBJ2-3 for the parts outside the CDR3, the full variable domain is DVKVTQSSRYLVKRTGEKVFLECVQDMDHENMFWYRQDPGLGLRLIYFSYDVKMKEKGDIPEGYSVSREKKERFSLILESASTNQTSMYLCASSLLGLAGTTDTQYFGPGTRLTVL.

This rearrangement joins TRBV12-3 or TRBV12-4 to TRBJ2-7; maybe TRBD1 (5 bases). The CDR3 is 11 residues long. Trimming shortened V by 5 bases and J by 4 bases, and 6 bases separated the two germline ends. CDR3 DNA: TGTGCCAGCAGTCGACAGTACGAGCAGTACTTC. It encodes CASSRQYEQYF.

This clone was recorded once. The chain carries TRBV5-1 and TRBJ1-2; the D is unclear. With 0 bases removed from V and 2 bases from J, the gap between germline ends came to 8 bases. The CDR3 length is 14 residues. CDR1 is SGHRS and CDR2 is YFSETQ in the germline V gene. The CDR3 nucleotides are TGCGCCAGCAGCTTGGGTCCAGGCAACTATGGCTACACCTTC. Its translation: CASSLGPGNYGYTF.

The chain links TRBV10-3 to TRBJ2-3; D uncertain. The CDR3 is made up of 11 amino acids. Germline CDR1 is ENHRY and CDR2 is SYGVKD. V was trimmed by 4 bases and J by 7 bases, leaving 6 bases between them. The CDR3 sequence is CAISAGNTQYF. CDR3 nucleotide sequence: TGTGCCATCAGTGCAGGAAATACGCAGTATTTT.

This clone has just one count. DNA for the CDR3: TGCGCCAGCAGCCACCCCGAGGGCCCGAGAAACACCGGGGAGCTGTTTTTT. It translates to CASSHPEGPRNTGELFF. V gene TRBV4-1 combines with J gene TRBJ2-2, with D possibly being TRBD2 (5 bases). V was clipped by 3 bases and J by 2 bases, with 16 bases between them. The CDR3 extends over 17 amino acids. CDR1 MGHRA and CDR2 YSYEKL come from the germline V gene.

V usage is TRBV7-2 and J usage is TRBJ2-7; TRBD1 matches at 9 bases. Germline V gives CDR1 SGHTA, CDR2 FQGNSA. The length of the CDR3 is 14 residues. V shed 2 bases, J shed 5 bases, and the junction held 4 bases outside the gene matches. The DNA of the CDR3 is TGTGCCAGCAGCTTAAGGGACAGGGTCCACGAGCAGTACTTC. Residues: CASSLRDRVHEQYF.

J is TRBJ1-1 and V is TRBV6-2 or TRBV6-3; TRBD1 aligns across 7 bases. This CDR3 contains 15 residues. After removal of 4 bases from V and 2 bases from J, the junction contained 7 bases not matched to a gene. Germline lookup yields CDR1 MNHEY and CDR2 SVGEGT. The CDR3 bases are TGTGCCAGCAGTTTAGGGGGCAACGGAAACACTGAAGCTTTCTTT. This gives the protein CASSLGGNGNTEAFF.

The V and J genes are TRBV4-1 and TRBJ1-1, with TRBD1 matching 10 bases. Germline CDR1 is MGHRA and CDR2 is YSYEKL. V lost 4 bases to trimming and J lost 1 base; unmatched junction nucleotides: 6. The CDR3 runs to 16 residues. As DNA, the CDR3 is TGCGCCAGCAGCCGACAGGGGGCATGGGGGAACACTGAAGCTTTCTTT. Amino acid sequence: CASSRQGAWGNTEAFF.

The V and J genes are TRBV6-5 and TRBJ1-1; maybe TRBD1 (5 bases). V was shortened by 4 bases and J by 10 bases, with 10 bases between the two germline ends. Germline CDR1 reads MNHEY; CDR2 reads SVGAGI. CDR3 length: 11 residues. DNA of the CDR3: TGTGCCAGCAGTTCTGACAGTCTAGCTTTCTTT. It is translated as CASSSDSLAFF.

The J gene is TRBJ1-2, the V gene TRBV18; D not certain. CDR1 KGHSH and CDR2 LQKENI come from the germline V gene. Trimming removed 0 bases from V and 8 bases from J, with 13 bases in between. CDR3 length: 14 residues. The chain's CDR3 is CASSPPRNGIGYTF. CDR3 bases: TGTGCCAGCTCACCACCGCGGAACGGGATAGGCTACACCTTC.

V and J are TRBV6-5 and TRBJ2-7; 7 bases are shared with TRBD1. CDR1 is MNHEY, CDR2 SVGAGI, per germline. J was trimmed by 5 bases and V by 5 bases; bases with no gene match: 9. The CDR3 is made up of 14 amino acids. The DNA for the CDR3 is TGTGCCAGCAGTCGCGGACAGGAGAGCGACGAGCAGTACTTC. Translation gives CASSRGQESDEQYF.

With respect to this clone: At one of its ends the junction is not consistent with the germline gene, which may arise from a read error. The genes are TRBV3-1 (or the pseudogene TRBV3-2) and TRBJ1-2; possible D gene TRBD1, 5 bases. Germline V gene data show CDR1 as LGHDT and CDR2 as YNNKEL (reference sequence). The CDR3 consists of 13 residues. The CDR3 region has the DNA TGTGCCAGCAGCAAAGACAGTGACTATGGCTACACCTTC. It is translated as CASSKDSDYGYTF.

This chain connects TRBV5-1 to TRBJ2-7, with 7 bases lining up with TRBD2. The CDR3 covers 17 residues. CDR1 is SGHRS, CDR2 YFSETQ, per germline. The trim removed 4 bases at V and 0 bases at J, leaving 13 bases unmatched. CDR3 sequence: CASSPRLNGGTSYEQYF. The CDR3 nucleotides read TGCGCCAGCAGCCCCCGTCTCAACGGGGGGACCTCCTACGAGCAGTACTTC.

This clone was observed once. The CDR3 coding sequence is TGTGCCAGCTCACAGTCAGGGCCTGGCTACACCTTC. Translation gives CASSQSGPGYTF. V and J are TRBV18 and TRBJ1-2, with TRBD1 as a possible D gene (5 bases). V lost 4 bases to trimming and J lost 7 bases, with 10 bases between them. The CDR3 loop spans 12 amino acids. Germline values: CDR1 KGHSH, CDR2 LQKENI.

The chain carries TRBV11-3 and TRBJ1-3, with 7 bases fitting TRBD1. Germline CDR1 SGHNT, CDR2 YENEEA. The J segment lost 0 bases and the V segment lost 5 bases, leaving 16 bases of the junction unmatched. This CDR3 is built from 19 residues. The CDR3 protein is CASSPPGQSWILSGNTIYF. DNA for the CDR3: TGTGCCAGCAGCCCTCCGGGACAGTCCTGGATTCTCTCTGGAAACACCATATATTTT. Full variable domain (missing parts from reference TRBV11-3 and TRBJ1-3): EAGVVQSPRYKIIEKKQPVAFWCNPISGHNTLYWYLQNLGQGPELLIRYENEEAVDDSQLPKDRFSAERLKGVDSTLKIQPAELGDSAVYLCASSPPGQSWILSGNTIYFGEGSWLTVV.

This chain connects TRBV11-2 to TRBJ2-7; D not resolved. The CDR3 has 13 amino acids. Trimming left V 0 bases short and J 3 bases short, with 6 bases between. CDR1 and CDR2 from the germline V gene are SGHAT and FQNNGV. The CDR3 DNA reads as TGTGCCAGCAGCTTAGATCACAGCTACGAGCAGTACTTC. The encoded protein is CASSLDHSYEQYF.

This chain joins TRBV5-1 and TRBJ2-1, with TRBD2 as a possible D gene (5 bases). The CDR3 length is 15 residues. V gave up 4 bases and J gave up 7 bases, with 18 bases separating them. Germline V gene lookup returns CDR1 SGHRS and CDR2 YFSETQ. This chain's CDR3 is CASSPSGLPSNEQFF. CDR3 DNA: TGCGCCAGCAGCCCCAGCGGACTCCCCTCTAATGAGCAGTTCTTC. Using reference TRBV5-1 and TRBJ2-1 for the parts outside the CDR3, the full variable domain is KAGVTQTPRYLIKTRGQQVTLSCSPISGHRSVSWYQQTPGQGLQFLFEYFSETQRNKGNFPGRFSGRQFSNSRSEMNVSTLELGDSALYLCASSPSGLPSNEQFFGPGTRLTVL.

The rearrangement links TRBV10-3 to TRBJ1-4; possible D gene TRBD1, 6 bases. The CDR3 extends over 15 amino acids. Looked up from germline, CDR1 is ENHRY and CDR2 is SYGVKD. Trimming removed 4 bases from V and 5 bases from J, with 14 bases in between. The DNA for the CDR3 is TGTGCCATCAGTGTTTCCGGGCAGGGGAATGAAAAACTGTTTTTT. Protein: CAISVSGQGNEKLFF.

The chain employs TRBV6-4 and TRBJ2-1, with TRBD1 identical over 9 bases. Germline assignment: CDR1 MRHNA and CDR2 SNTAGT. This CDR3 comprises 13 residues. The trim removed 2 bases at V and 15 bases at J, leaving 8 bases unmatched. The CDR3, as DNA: TGTGCCAGCAGTGACACTGACAGGGGGAGGCGGTTCTTC. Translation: CASSDTDRGRRFF.

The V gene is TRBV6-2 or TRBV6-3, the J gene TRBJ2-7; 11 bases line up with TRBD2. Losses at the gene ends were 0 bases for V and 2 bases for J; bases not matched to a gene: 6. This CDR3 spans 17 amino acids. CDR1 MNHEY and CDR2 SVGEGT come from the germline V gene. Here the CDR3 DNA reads TGTGCCAGCAGTTACTCTATGCTAGCGGGAGGTACCTACGAGCAGTACTTC. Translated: CASSYSMLAGGTYEQYF.

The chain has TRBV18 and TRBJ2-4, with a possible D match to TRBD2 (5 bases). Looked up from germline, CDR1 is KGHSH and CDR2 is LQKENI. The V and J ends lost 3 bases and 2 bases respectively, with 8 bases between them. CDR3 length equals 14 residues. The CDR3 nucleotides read TGTGCCAGCTCACCGGGAGAGACCAAAAACATTCAGTACTTC. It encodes CASSPGETKNIQYF.

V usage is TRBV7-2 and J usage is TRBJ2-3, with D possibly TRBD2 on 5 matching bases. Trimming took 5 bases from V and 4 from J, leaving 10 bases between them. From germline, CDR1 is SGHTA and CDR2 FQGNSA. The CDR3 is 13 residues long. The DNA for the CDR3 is TGTGCCAGCAGCCCCTCGAGGGCAGATACGCAGTATTTT. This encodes CASSPSRADTQYF.